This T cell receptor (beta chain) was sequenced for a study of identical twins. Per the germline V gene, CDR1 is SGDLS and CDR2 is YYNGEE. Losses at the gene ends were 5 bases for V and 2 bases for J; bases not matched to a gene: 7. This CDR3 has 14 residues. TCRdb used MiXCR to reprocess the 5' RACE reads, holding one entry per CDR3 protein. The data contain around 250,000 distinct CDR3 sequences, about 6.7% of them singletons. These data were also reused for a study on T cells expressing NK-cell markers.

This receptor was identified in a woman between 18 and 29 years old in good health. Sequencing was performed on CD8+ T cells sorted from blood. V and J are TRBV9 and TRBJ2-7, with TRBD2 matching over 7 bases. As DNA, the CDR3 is TGTGCCAGCAGTGCGGGAGACAGACCCTACGAGCAGTACTTC. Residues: CASSAGDRPYEQYF. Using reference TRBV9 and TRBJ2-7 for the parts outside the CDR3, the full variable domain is DSGVTQTPKHLITATGQRVTLRCSPRSGDLSVYWYQQSLDQGLQFLIQYYNGEERAKGNILERFSAQQFPDLHSELNLSSLELGDSALYFCASSAGDRPYEQYFGPGTRLTVT.